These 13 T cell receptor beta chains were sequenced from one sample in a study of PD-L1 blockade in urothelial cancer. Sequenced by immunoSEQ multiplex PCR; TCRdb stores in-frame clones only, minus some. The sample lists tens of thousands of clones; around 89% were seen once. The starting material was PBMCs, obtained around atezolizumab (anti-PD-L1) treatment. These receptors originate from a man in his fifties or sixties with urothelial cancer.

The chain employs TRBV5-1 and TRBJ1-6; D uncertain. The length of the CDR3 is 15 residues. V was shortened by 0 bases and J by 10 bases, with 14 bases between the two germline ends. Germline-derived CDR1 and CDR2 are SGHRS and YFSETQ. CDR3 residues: CASSLAEDWRSPLHF. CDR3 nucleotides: TGCGCCAGCAGCTTGGCCGAGGACTGGCGGTCACCCCTCCACTTT. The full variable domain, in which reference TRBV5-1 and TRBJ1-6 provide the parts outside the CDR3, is KAGVTQTPRYLIKTRGQQVTLSCSPISGHRSVSWYQQTPGQGLQFLFEYFSETQRNKGNFPGRFSGRQFSNSRSEMNVSTLELGDSALYLCASSLAEDWRSPLHFGNGTRLTVT.

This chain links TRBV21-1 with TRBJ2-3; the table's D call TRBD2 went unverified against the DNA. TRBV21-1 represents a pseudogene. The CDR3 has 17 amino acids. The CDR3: CASSKDPDSDRTDTQYF. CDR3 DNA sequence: TGTGCCAGCAGCAAAGACCCTGACTCTGACCGCACAGATACGCAGTATTTT.

CDR3 DNA sequence: TGTGCCAGCAGCCCGATCCAAGGGGACATTCAGTACTTC. Residues: CASSPIQGDIQYF. This chain connects TRBV7-9 to TRBJ2-4, with a weak D call TRBD1 (5 bases). The CDR3 extends over 13 amino acids. Germline V lookup: CDR1 SEHNR, CDR2 FQNEAQ (reference sequence). Trimming took 5 bases from V and 8 from J, leaving 13 bases between them.

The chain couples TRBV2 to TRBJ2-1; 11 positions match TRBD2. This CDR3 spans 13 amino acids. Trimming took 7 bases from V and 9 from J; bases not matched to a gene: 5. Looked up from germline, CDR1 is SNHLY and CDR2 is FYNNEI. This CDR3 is CASKSSGGFEQFF. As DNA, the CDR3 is TGTGCCAGCAAATCTAGCGGGGGGTTTGAGCAGTTCTTC.

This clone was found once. The CDR3 region has the DNA TGCGCCAGCAGCCAAGCGTCTCGCGGGAACTATGGCTACACCTTC. This sequence encodes CASSQASRGNYGYTF. J is TRBJ1-2 and V is TRBV4-3; D gene ambiguous. The V and J ends lost 1 base and 2 bases respectively, with 11 bases between them. Germline CDR1 is LGHNA and CDR2 is YSLEER. The CDR3 consists of 15 residues.

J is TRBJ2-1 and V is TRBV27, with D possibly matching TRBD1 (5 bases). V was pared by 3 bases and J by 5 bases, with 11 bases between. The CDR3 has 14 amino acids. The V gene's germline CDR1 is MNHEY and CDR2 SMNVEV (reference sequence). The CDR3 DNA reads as TGTGCCAGCAGTTTGTATCAAGGGGACAATGAGCAGTTCTTC. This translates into CASSLYQGDNEQFF.

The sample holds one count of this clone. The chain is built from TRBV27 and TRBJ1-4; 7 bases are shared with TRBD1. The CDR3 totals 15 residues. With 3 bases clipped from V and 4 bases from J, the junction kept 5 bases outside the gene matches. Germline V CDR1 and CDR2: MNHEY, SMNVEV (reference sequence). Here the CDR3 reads CASSFAGTVNEKLFF. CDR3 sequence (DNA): TGTGCCAGCAGTTTCGCCGGGACAGTTAATGAAAAACTGTTTTTT.

CDR3 in DNA: TGTGCCAGCAGCTTACGGACAGGGAACGGCTACACCTTC. This encodes CASSLRTGNGYTF. This chain joins TRBV7-8 and TRBJ1-2, with 8 bases lining up with TRBD1. This CDR3 spans 13 amino acids. Germline CDR1 and CDR2: SGHVS and FQNEAQ. With V trimmed by 2 bases and J by 8 bases, 4 bases remained unmatched.

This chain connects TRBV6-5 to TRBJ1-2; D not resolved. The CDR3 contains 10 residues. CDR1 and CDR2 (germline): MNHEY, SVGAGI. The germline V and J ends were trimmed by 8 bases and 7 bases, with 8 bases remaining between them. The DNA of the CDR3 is TGTGCCAGCGGAGAGGGTGGCTACACCTTC. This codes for CASGEGGYTF.

The CDR3 nucleotides are TGTGCCAGCAGCACAACAGGGCCCGGAAACACCATATATTTT. This sequence encodes CASSTTGPGNTIYF. V and J are TRBV7-2 and TRBJ1-3; D may be TRBD1 (6 bases). V was trimmed by 5 bases and J by 4 bases, leaving 12 bases between them. Germline V gene data show CDR1 as SGHTA and CDR2 as FQGNSA. This CDR3 is 14 amino acids long.

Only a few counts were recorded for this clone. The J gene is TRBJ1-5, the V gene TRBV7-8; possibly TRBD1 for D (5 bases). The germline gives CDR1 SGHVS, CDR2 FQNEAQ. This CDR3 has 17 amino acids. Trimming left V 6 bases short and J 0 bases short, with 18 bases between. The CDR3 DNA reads TGTGCCAGCAGACAAATGGGCGGGACCCATAGCAATCAGCCCCAGCATTTT. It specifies CASRQMGGTHSNQPQHF.

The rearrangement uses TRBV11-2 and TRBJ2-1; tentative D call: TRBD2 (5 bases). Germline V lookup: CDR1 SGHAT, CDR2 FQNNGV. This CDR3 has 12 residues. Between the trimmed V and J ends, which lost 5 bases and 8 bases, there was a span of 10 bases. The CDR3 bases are TGTGCCAGCAGCCGAGAGGGCGATGAGCAGTTCTTC. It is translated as CASSREGDEQFF.

For the CDR3, the DNA is TGTGCCAGCTCGGGACAGCTGAACACTGAAGCTTTCTTT. Amino acid sequence: CASSGQLNTEAFF. V usage is TRBV5-5 and J usage is TRBJ1-1, with 7 bases identical to TRBD1. This CDR3 is built from 13 residues. Per germline, CDR1 SGHKS and CDR2 YYEKEE (reference sequence). With 7 bases clipped from V and 0 bases from J, the junction kept 3 bases outside the gene matches. The complete variable domain, with remaining parts taken from reference TRBV5-5 and TRBJ1-1, reads DAGVTQSPTHLIKTRGQQVTLRCSPISGHKSVSWYQQVLGQGPQFIFQYYEKEERGRGNFPDRFSARQFPNYSSELNVNALLLGDSALYLCASSGQLNTEAFFGQGTRLTVV.